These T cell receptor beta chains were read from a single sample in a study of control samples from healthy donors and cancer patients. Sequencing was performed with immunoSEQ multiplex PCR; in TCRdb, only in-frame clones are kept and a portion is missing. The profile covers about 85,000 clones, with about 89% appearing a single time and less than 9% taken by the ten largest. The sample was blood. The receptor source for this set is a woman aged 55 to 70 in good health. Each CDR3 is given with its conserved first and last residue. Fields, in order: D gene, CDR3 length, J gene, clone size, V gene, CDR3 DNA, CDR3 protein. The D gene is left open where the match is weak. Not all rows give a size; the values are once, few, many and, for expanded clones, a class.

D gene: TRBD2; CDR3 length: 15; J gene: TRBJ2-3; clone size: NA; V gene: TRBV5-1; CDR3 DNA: TGCGCCAGCAGCACTAGCGGGAGTGGGACAGATACGCAGTATTTT; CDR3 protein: CASSTSGSGTDTQYF
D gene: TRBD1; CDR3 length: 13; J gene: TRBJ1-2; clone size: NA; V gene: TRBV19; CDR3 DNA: TGTGCCAGTAGTCGACAGGGTTTGAATGGCTACACCTTC; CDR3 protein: CASSRQGLNGYTF
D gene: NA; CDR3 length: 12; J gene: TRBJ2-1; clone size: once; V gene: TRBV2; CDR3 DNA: TGTGCCAGCAGCGCCAGCTACAATGAGCAGTTCTTC; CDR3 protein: CASSASYNEQFF
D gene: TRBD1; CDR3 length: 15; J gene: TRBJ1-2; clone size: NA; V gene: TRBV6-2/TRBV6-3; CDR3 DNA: TGTGCCAGCAGTCAAAGATTGACAGGGACCTATGGCTACACCTTC; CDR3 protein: CASSQRLTGTYGYTF
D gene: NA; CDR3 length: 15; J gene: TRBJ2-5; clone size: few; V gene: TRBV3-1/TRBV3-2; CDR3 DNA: TGTGCCAGCAGCCAATTAAGCGGGCGTAAAGAGACCCAGTACTTC; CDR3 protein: CASSQLSGRKETQYF
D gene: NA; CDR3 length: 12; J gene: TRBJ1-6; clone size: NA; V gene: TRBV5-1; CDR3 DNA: TGCGCCAGCAGGGGGTCCAATTCACCCCTCCACTTT; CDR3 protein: CASRGSNSPLHF
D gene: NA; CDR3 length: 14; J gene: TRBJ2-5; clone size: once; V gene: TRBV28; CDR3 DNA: TGTGCCAGCACCCACGGGACTCTCCAAGAGACCCAGTACTTC; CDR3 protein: CASTHGTLQETQYF
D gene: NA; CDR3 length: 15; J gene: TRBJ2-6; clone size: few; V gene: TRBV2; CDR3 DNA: TGTGCCAGGGGGGTGGCAGGGGCTGGGGCCAACGTCCTGACTTTC; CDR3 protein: CARGVAGAGANVLTF
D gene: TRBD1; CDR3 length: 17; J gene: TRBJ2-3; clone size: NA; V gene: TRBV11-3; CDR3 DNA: TGTGCCAGCAGCCTAAACACAGGGGCATCTACCACAGATACGCAGTATTTT; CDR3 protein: CASSLNTGASTTDTQYF
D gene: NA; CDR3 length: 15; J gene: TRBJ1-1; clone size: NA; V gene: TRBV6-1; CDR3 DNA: TGTGCCAGCAGTGAAATTCCGAAGCTTAACACTGAAGCTTTCTTT; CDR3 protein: CASSEIPKLNTEAFF